Many counts were recorded for the clone carrying this T cell receptor (beta chain). Its matching antigen is unknown. The trim removed 5 bases at V and 7 bases at J, leaving 6 bases unmatched. The CDR3 runs 12 residues. Germline V gene data show CDR1 as DFQATT and CDR2 as SNEGSKA (reference sequence). This record belongs to a study of early T cells in non-severe SARS-CoV-2 infection. Points from the study as a whole: In VDJdb matching, anti-spike CD8 responses were favored while private and CD4 specificities went missing.

Each single cDNA molecule received a unique molecular identifier. One entry per CDR3 protein results from TCRdb running MiXCR on the 5' RACE reads. The profile shows 55,000 to 70,000 distinct CDR3 sequences, over 3.5% of them singletons. This material consisted of whole blood, taken at baseline. The TCR sequence derives from an adult who was a healthcare worker with PCR-confirmed SARS-CoV-2 infection or an uninfected control (not recorded which). The donor label of this sample is uncertain. The V and J genes are TRBV20-1 and TRBJ1-1, with 8 bases fitting TRBD1. The CDR3 coding sequence is TGCAGTGCTCAACCGGGACAGGTTGAAGCTTTCTTT. Its translation is CSAQPGQVEAFF.